These 23 T cell receptor beta chains share one sample of origin, sequenced in a study of blood T cell repertoires in COVID-19. Data came from immunoSEQ multiplex PCR; TCRdb stores just in-frame clones and leaves some out. The table includes approximately 220,000 clones, over 70% detected once. The sequencing sample was made of peripheral blood. The receptors stem from a woman aged 80 or older with acute or convalescent COVID-19.

This chain joins TRBV12-3 or TRBV12-4 and TRBJ1-1; no clear D. Trimming pared 6 bases from V and 3 bases from J, leaving 2 bases between. The CDR3 is 10 residues long. The CDR3 sequence is CASSYTEAFF. The CDR3 DNA is TGTGCCAGCAGCTACACTGAAGCTTTCTTT.

As to this clone: The same CDR3 also results from other DNA sequences found in this sample. The V and J genes are TRBV6-5 and TRBJ1-6; TRBD1 matches at 8 bases. The CDR3 runs 15 residues. Germline lookup yields CDR1 MNHEY and CDR2 SVGAGI. The V gene end was trimmed by 6 bases and the J gene end by 5 bases; junction bases not matched to a gene: 6. CDR3 in DNA: TGTGCCAGCAGGTCCGGGACAGGTCATAATTCACCCCTCCACTTT. This gives the protein CASRSGTGHNSPLHF.

This clone was picked up a small number of times. The V and J genes are TRBV2 and TRBJ2-3; 8 bases agree with TRBD2. The V segment lost 8 bases and the J segment 4 bases; nucleotides outside the gene matches: 8. This CDR3 comprises 14 residues. Germline assignment: CDR1 SNHLY and CDR2 FYNNEI. CDR3 sequence (DNA): TGTGCCAGCTCCCCGGGACTAGACCCAGATACGCAGTATTTT. This gives the protein CASSPGLDPDTQYF.

This clone was seen a single time. The chain has TRBV19 and TRBJ2-7; TRBD2 agrees at 9 bases. The CDR3 totals 17 residues. Germline V gene data show CDR1 as LNHDA and CDR2 as SQIVND (reference sequence). V was pared by 3 bases and J by 3 bases, with 12 bases of the junction left unmatched. The DNA for the CDR3 is TGTGCCAGTAGTATCGAGGCTAGCGGGACGGGTGGCTACGAGCAGTACTTC. It encodes CASSIEASGTGGYEQYF.

This chain connects TRBV10-3 to TRBJ2-7; TRBD1 matches at 9 bases. V shed 6 bases and J 2 bases; nucleotides not matched to a gene: 5. Per the germline V gene, CDR1 is ENHRY and CDR2 is SYGVKD. This CDR3 has 14 amino acids. This chain's CDR3 is CAISKGQGPYEQYF. The CDR3 nucleotides are TGTGCCATCAGCAAGGGACAGGGCCCCTACGAGCAGTACTTC.

V usage is TRBV19 and J usage is TRBJ2-1; a weak D match, TRBD1 (5 bases). CDR1 and CDR2 (germline): LNHDA, SQIVND (reference sequence). The CDR3 sequence is 15 residues long. The V gene lost 3 bases and the J gene lost 8 bases, with 17 bases spanning the gap. CDR3 in DNA: TGTGCCAGTAGTATTGTAGTGCAATGGGGCCATGAGCAGTTCTTC. This encodes CASSIVVQWGHEQFF. Full variable domain (remainder filled in from reference TRBV19 and TRBJ2-1): DGGITQSPKYLFRKEGQNVTLSCEQNLNHDAMYWYRQDPGQGLRLIYYSQIVNDFQKGDIAEGYSVSREKKESFPLTVTSAQKNPTAFYLCASSIVVQWGHEQFFGPGTRLTVL.

This clone was seen a single time. V and J are TRBV3-1 (or the pseudogene TRBV3-2) and TRBJ1-2; D not resolved. This CDR3 contains 14 residues. V was cut by 1 base and J by 7 bases, with 13 bases left in between. In germline, CDR1 is LGHDT, CDR2 YNNKEL (reference sequence). The CDR3 bases are TGTGCCAGCAGCCAAGGGATAGCGACACTTGGCTACACCTTC. This translates into CASSQGIATLGYTF.

The chain employs TRBV2 and TRBJ1-1; D is possibly TRBD1 (6 bases). CDR1 is SNHLY, CDR2 FYNNEI, per germline. This CDR3 has 13 residues. V lost 3 bases, J lost 7 bases, and 12 bases lay in between. The CDR3 nucleotides read TGTGCCAGCAGTGACAGGGGCCCAAGTGAAGCTTTCTTT. Translation: CASSDRGPSEAFF.

The rearrangement joins TRBV5-1 to TRBJ2-3; possible D gene TRBD2, 6 bases. The V end lost 2 bases, the J end lost 1 base, and 11 bases lay between the germline ends. The CDR3 contains 15 residues. The germline CDR1 and CDR2 sequences are SGHRS and YFSETQ. The CDR3 is CASSLGGAGTDTQYF. The DNA of the CDR3 is TGCGCCAGCAGCTTAGGAGGGGCGGGCACAGATACGCAGTATTTT.

The genes are TRBV6-5 and TRBJ2-2; 7 bases align to TRBD2. The V gene end was trimmed by 0 bases and the J gene end by 6 bases; junction bases not matched to a gene: 7. Germline CDR1 reads MNHEY; CDR2 reads SVGAGI. The CDR3 is made up of 16 amino acids. The CDR3 sequence is CASSYSGSGVSGELFF. CDR3 nucleotide sequence: TGTGCCAGCAGTTACTCGGGGAGCGGGGTCTCCGGGGAGCTGTTTTTT.

The chain has TRBV6-5 and TRBJ2-2, with 7 positions matching TRBD1. V lost 6 bases to trimming and J lost 6 bases; unmatched junction nucleotides: 7. CDR3 length: 14 amino acids. CDR1 and CDR2 from the germline V gene are MNHEY and SVGAGI. This CDR3 reads CASSLPTGPGELFF. CDR3 sequence (DNA): TGTGCCAGCAGCCTACCGACAGGGCCCGGGGAGCTGTTTTTT.

The chain employs TRBV21-1 and TRBJ1-3; TRBD1 was called by the table and not checked on the DNA. TRBV21-1 is a pseudogene segment. This CDR3 is built from 15 residues. The CDR3 region has the DNA TGTGCCAGCACCCAGGGGACAGACTCTGGAAACACCATATATTTT. Its translation: CASTQGTDSGNTIYF.

This clone was counted a single time. The chain uses TRBV11-2 and TRBJ2-1; maybe TRBD2 (6 bases). V was clipped by 9 bases and J by 5 bases, with 17 bases between them. Per germline, CDR1 SGHAT and CDR2 FQNNGV. The CDR3 is made up of 14 amino acids. The CDR3 DNA reads as TGTGCCAGTACCACTAGCAGACAAAACAATGAGCAGTTCTTC. This translates into CASTTSRQNNEQFF.

This clone has a single count. The chain joins TRBV6-6 to TRBJ1-6; TRBD1 aligns across 9 bases. Trimming removed 0 bases from V and 10 bases from J; junction bases left unmatched: 4. The CDR3 is made up of 15 amino acids. Per germline, CDR1 MNHNY and CDR2 SVGAGI (reference sequence). CDR3 nucleotides: TGTGCCAGCAGTTACTCGGACAGGGGAGTGTCACCCCTCCACTTT. Translated: CASSYSDRGVSPLHF.

The chain combines TRBV5-1 with TRBJ1-4; D might be TRBD1 (5 bases). The CDR3 runs to 15 residues. Deletions cut 4 bases from V and 0 bases from J, with 10 bases between. Germline V CDR1 and CDR2: SGHRS, YFSETQ. The CDR3 reads CASSPGGATNEKLFF. DNA of the CDR3: TGCGCCAGCAGCCCCGGGGGGGCAACTAATGAAAAACTGTTTTTT.

This clone showed up just a few times. This sequence joins TRBV5-6 and TRBJ2-3; no firm D call. With 5 bases removed from V and 2 bases from J, the gap between germline ends came to 15 bases. The CDR3 sequence is 15 residues long. Germline V gene lookup returns CDR1 SGHDT and CDR2 YYEEEE. CDR3 DNA: TGTGCCAGCAGATCACGGAGCTGGCCCACAGATACGCAGTATTTT. Its translation: CASRSRSWPTDTQYF.

The chain is built from TRBV2 and TRBJ2-3; 10 positions match TRBD2. This CDR3 comprises 17 residues. Germline V CDR1 and CDR2: SNHLY, FYNNEI. V lost 1 base, J lost 0 bases, and 4 bases stayed unmatched. CDR3 DNA sequence: TGTGCCAGCAGTGAAGGGCTAGCGGGGGCTAGCACAGATACGCAGTATTTT. Translating gives CASSEGLAGASTDTQYF.

The chain combines TRBV7-7 with TRBJ2-2; D is unclear. V lost 4 bases and J lost 5, with 17 bases in between. Germline loops: CDR1 SSHAT, CDR2 FNYEAQ (reference sequence). There are 16 residues in the CDR3. The CDR3 loop reads CASSSAGSALTGELFF. In DNA, the CDR3 is TGTGCCAGCAGCTCGGCCGGGTCGGCGTTAACCGGGGAGCTGTTTTTT.

This clone was found a few times. The sample contains more than one DNA sequence encoding this CDR3. V and J are TRBV30 and TRBJ1-5, with D possibly matching TRBD1 (5 bases). From germline, CDR1 is GTSNPN and CDR2 SVGIG (reference sequence). CDR3 length equals 13 residues. Deletions cut 1 base from V and 4 bases from J, with 8 bases between. CDR3 amino acids: CAWSGGDNQPQHF. Here the CDR3 DNA reads TGTGCCTGGAGTGGGGGGGATAATCAGCCCCAGCATTTT.

This sequence joins TRBV3-1 (or the pseudogene TRBV3-2) and TRBJ2-7, with 9 nucleotides matching TRBD2. After removal of 4 bases from V and 1 base from J, the junction contained 5 bases not matched to a gene. The CDR3 has 15 amino acids. Germline CDR1 reads LGHDT; CDR2 reads YNNKEL (reference sequence). This CDR3 reads CASSPQRGASYEQYF. The DNA for the CDR3 is TGTGCCAGCAGCCCCCAGCGGGGGGCTTCCTACGAGCAGTACTTC.

V usage is TRBV6-6 and J usage is TRBJ2-5, with D possibly being TRBD2 (7 bases). CDR3 length equals 16 residues. Germline V gene sequence: CDR1 MNHNY, CDR2 SVGAGI (reference sequence). The ends were cut back, 2 bases at V and 3 bases at J, with 16 bases in the middle. CDR3 DNA sequence: TGTGCCAGCAGTTACCCCAGGGGAGGGTGGGAAGAGACCCAGTACTTC. Translation: CASSYPRGGWEETQYF.

This clone has more than one count but fewer than ten. The chain has TRBV5-6 and TRBJ1-1; D call uncertain. Per germline, CDR1 SGHDT and CDR2 YYEEEE. V dropped 0 bases and J dropped 2 bases, with 8 bases sitting between them. The CDR3 sequence is 14 residues long. The CDR3 spells CASSLGARNTEAFF. The CDR3 DNA follows: TGTGCCAGCAGCTTGGGAGCGAGAAACACTGAAGCTTTCTTT.

This clone has just a few counts. This rearrangement joins TRBV7-2 to TRBJ2-3, with 7 bases lining up with TRBD2. Germline V gene sequence: CDR1 SGHTA, CDR2 FQGNSA. J lost 5 bases, V lost 1 base, and 3 bases had no gene match. CDR3 length equals 14 residues. The CDR3 sequence: CASSLGGGIDTQYF. The CDR3, as DNA: TGTGCCAGCAGCTTAGGCGGGGGAATAGATACGCAGTATTTT.